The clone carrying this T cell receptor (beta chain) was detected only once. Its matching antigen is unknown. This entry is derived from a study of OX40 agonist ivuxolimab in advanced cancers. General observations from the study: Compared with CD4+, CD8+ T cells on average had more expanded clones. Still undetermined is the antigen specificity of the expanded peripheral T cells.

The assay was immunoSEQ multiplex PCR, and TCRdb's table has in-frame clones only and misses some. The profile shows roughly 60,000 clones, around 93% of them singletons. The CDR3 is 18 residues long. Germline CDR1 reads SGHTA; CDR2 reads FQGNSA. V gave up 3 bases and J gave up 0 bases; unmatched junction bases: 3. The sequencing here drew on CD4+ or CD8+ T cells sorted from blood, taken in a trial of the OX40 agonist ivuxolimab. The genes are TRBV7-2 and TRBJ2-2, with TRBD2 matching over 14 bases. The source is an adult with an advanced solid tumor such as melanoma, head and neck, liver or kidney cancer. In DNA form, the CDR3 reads TGTGCCAGCAGCTTGGGACTAGCGGGGGCAACGAACACCGGGGAGCTGTTTTTT. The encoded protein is CASSLGLAGATNTGELFF.